This TCR beta chain was obtained from a study of blood T cell repertoires in COVID-19 (TCRdb year 2020). About the investigation overall: Collaborator samples came from the United States, Italy and Spain and covered acute and convalescent phases of COVID-19. The prospective study material was composed of cDNA or gDNA derived from T cells, B-cell-depleted T cells, or PBMCs. The dataset comprised deeply sampled blood TCRbeta repertoires from subjects exposed to, actively infected with, or recovered from COVID-19. The repertoires were released in a freely available public database meant as a resource for research on the immune response to SARS-CoV-2. The samples were drawn from two sources: the first 160 participants of the ongoing ImmuneRACE study, and 950 to 1,500 subjects contributed by 6 global collaborators. A de-identified subject ID, COVID-19 status, age in years and sex were almost always included in the sample metadata. Where HLA class I and class II types were available, the types were taken from metadata supplied by the sample provider, not from assay-based typing. Summary of the overall study and its limitations: How much clinical and demographic metadata was included differed by source and by participant, and the metadata was provided uncurated.

From the cysteine up to the phenylalanine, the CDR3 has a length of 12 residues. The entry retains the CDR3 DNA only, 36 bases that are in frame from base 1. Trimming removed 1 base from V and 6 bases from J, leaving 6 bases between the germline ends. Taken from the germline V gene, the CDR1 and CDR2 loops are SGHAT and FQNNGV. Participants in the prospective study were aged roughly 18 to 89 years, lived in 20 to 30 United States geographic areas, and enrolled through a virtual design. Cohort assignment in the prospective study relied on participant-reported clinical history from a screening survey and a study questionnaire. Each participant in the prospective study had whole blood, serum and a nasopharyngeal or oropharyngeal swab collected by mobile phlebotomists. Prospective study participants could optionally give additional blood draws and questionnaires over an approximately two-month period. Before DNA extraction, prospective study blood samples were shipped either frozen or at room temperature.

The immunoSEQ Assay, a bias-controlled multiplex PCR, was used to amplify TCRbeta CDR3 regions from genomic DNA. The study's own analysis went as follows. Nucleated cell counts per sample were estimated from amplification of reference gene primers within the assay. To quantify the absolute abundance of each unique TCRbeta CDR3 rearrangement, sequence reads were collapsed and filtered. For each sample, productive Simpson clonality was calculated as the square root of Simpson's diversity index over productive rearrangements. TCRdb took this table from immuneACCESS and kept in-frame rearrangements with V and J called. Such tables lack part of the clones; where checked against another copy, unresolved V genes explain under half of the gap, and the rest is unexplained. Clone size and the V and J calls come from that table; the DNA yielded D and trimming. This sample has 200,000 to 250,000 clones in its table, and around 89% of those were observed once. Clones ranked in the top ten supply approximately 3.8% of the sample.

This clone was observed once. Its specific antigen is unknown. Nothing much larger sits one base from this clone, and base qualities are not available. Other DNA sequences within the sample encode an identical CDR3. The TCR was taken from a woman aged 18-35 years in a cohort exposed to, infected with or recovered from COVID-19 (not recorded which). The sequenced sample was PBMCs or T cells enriched from blood (not recorded which). The rearranged chain carries TRBV11-2 and TRBJ1-2; confidence is insufficient to name the D gene. The nucleotides are TGTGCCAGCAGCTTAGGGAGGGATGGCTACACCTTC. This gives the protein CASSLGRDGYTF.